The rows below give T cell receptor beta chains drawn from one sample of a study of shared clonotypes between healthy human individuals. Method: immunoSEQ multiplex PCR; TCRdb's copy keeps in-frame clones and lacks some. The profile shows about 590,000 clones, about 95% of them singletons. Sample: naive CD8+ T cells sorted from blood. These receptors all come from a woman in her twenties or thirties in good health. The CDR3 runs from the conserved cysteine through the conserved F or W. A D gene is named only where the DNA matches it firmly. Not every row has a clone size; where given, it reads once, few, many or a size class.

D: -
J: TRBJ1-1
V: TRBV19
size: few
DNA: TGTGCCAGTAAGACAGGTTGGGCTGAAGCTTTCTTT
CDR3: CASKTGWAEAFF

D: -
J: TRBJ1-5
V: TRBV10-2
size: -
DNA: TGCGCCAGCACAGACTATAGCAATCAGCCCCAGCATTTT
CDR3: CASTDYSNQPQHF

D: TRBD1
J: TRBJ2-7
V: TRBV5-4
size: -
DNA: TGTGCCAGCAGTTATACGACAGGGGGTGACGAGCAGTACTTC
CDR3: CASSYTTGGDEQYF

D: -
J: TRBJ1-1
V: TRBV7-9
size: -
DNA: TGTGCCAGCAGCGATTGGGGGAGGGGCACTGAAGCTTTCTTT
CDR3: CASSDWGRGTEAFF

D: -
J: TRBJ2-1
V: TRBV5-1
size: once
DNA: TGCGCCAGCAGCTTGAGCTCCCGGGGCTACAATGAGCAGTTCTTC
CDR3: CASSLSSRGYNEQFF

D: -
J: TRBJ2-7
V: TRBV16
size: -
DNA: TGTGCCAGCAGCCAATCCGTGGGGGCTTCTTACGAGCAGTACTTC
CDR3: CASSQSVGASYEQYF

D: -
J: TRBJ2-3
V: TRBV6-1
size: -
DNA: TGTGCCAGCAGTGGAAGCGAAATTTACCGGAGTGGCGATACGCAGTATTTT
CDR3: CASSGSEIYRSGDTQYF

D: -
J: TRBJ2-7
V: TRBV10-2
size: -
DNA: TGCGCCAGCACCCCCGGCGGGCTTAACGAGCAGTACTTC
CDR3: CASTPGGLNEQYF

D: TRBD2
J: TRBJ2-7
V: TRBV10-2
size: -
DNA: TGCGCCAGCAGAAATAACCTAGCGGGTATCTTCTACGAGCAGTACTTC
CDR3: CASRNNLAGIFYEQYF

D: TRBD2
J: TRBJ2-3
V: TRBV11-2
size: -
DNA: TGTGCCAGCAGCGGGACGGGACTAACGTCTAGCACAGATACGCAGTATTTT
CDR3: CASSGTGLTSSTDTQYF

D: TRBD2
J: TRBJ2-7
V: TRBV4-1
size: -
DNA: TGCGCCAGCAGCCAAGTGAAAGTAGCGGGAGGATCCGGTCATGAGCAGTACTTC
CDR3: CASSQVKVAGGSGHEQYF

D: TRBD1
J: TRBJ1-5
V: TRBV6-1
size: -
DNA: TGTGCCAGCAGTGACCCGGACAGGTATAGCAATCAGCCCCAGCATTTT
CDR3: CASSDPDRYSNQPQHF

D: -
J: TRBJ2-1
V: TRBV7-9
size: -
DNA: TGTGCCAGCAGCTTAAGTTTCGGTGGCCACAATGAGCAGTTCTTC
CDR3: CASSLSFGGHNEQFF

D: TRBD2
J: TRBJ2-1
V: TRBV9
size: -
DNA: TGTGCCAGCAGCGTAGAAAGCGGGAGGGCCCCGGAGGGTAATGAGCAGTTCTTC
CDR3: CASSVESGRAPEGNEQFF

D: -
J: TRBJ2-7
V: TRBV27
size: -
DNA: TGTGCCAGCAGTTTATCTGCCGGCTCCTACGAGCAGTACTTC
CDR3: CASSLSAGSYEQYF

D: -
J: TRBJ1-3
V: TRBV11-2
size: -
DNA: TGTGCCAGCAGCTTAGGGCGGAGCTCTGGAAACACCATATATTTT
CDR3: CASSLGRSSGNTIYF

D: -
J: TRBJ2-2
V: TRBV5-6
size: -
DNA: TGTGCCAGCAGCACAACAGAGAACACCGGGGAGCTGTTTTTT
CDR3: CASSTTENTGELFF

D: -
J: TRBJ2-5
V: TRBV5-1
size: -
DNA: TGCGCCAGCAGCAGGAACATCGGCGGGTGGGTTGAGGAAGAGACCCAGTACTTC
CDR3: CASSRNIGGWVEEETQYF

D: -
J: TRBJ1-1
V: TRBV28
size: -
DNA: TGTGCCAGCAGTTTTGGCATCATGGGGACTGAAGCTTTCTTT
CDR3: CASSFGIMGTEAFF

D: -
J: TRBJ1-2
V: TRBV2
size: -
DNA: TGTGCCAGCAGTGGCGCTCAGGGGCGCGGGGGCTATGGCTACACCTTC
CDR3: CASSGAQGRGGYGYTF

D: -
J: TRBJ1-1
V: TRBV2
size: -
DNA: TGTGCCAGCAGTGGGGCCCAGGACCTCTTT
CDR3: CASSGAQDLF

D: TRBD1
J: TRBJ1-2
V: TRBV29-1
size: -
DNA: TGCAGCGTGGGATCGACAGGGGCCCTCTATGGCTACACCTTC
CDR3: CSVGSTGALYGYTF